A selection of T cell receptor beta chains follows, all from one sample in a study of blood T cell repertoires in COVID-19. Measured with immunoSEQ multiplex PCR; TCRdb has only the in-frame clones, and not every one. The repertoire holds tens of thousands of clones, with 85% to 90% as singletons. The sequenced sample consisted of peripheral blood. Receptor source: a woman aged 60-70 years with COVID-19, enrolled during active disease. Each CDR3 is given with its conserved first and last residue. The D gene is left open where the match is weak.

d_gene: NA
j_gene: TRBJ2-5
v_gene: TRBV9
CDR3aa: CASSVEDGGAAETQYF
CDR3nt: TGTGCCAGCAGCGTAGAAGATGGGGGGGCCGCTGAGACCCAGTACTTC

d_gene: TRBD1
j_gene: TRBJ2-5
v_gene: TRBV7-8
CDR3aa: CASSLGQGRGETQYF
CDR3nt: TGTGCCAGCAGCCTCGGACAGGGTAGGGGAGAGACCCAGTACTTC

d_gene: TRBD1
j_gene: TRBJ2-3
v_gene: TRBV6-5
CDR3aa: CASKAGGSADTQYF
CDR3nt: TGTGCCAGCAAGGCAGGGGGCTCAGCAGATACGCAGTATTTT

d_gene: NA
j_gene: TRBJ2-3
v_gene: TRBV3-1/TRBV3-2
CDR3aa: CASSSRGDTQYF
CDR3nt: TGTGCCAGCAGCTCCCGGGGAGATACGCAGTATTTT

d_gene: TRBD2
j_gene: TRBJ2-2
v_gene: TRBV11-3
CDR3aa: CASSFGTSGSTGELFF
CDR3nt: TGTGCCAGCAGCTTCGGGACTAGCGGGAGCACCGGGGAGCTGTTTTTT

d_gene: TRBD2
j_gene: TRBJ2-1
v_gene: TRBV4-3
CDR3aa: CASSPGLGVNEQFF
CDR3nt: TGCGCCAGCAGCCCGGGACTAGGGGTCAATGAGCAGTTCTTC

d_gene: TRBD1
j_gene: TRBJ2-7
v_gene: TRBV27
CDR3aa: CASSSLGGQGARYEQYF
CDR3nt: TGTGCCAGCAGTTCTCTGGGGGGACAGGGGGCCAGATACGAGCAGTACTTC

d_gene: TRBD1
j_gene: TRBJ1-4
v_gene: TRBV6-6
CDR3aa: CASSKLGTDAEKLFF
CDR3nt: TGTGCCAGCAGTAAATTGGGGACAGACGCCGAAAAACTGTTTTTT

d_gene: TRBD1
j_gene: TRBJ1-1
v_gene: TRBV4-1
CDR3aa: CASTYRQGAADAFF
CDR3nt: TGCGCCAGCACCTATAGACAGGGGGCGGCCGACGCTTTCTTT

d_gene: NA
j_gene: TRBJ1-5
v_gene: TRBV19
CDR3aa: CASSAKIWRDHF
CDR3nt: TGTGCCAGTAGTGCCAAAATTTGGCGGGACCATTTT

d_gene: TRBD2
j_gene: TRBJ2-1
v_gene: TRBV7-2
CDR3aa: CASSLSQAGNEQFF
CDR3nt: TGTGCCAGCAGCTTAAGCCAAGCGGGAAATGAGCAGTTCTTC

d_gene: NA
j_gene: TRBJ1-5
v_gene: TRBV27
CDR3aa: CASSILGGNQPQHF
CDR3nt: NA

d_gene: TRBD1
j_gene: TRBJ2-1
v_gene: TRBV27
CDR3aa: CASSPFRQGRENEQFF
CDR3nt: TGTGCCAGCAGTCCCTTCCGACAGGGTCGGGAAAATGAGCAGTTCTTC

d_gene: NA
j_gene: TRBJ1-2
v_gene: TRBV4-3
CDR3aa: CASSQVRGGLGGYTF
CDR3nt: TGCGCCAGCAGCCAAGTCCGGGGGGGGTTGGGTGGCTACACCTTC

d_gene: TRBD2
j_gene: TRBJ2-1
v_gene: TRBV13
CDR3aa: CASSHGGAGYNEQFF
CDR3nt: TGTGCCAGCAGCCACGGGGGGGCGGGCTACAATGAGCAGTTCTTC

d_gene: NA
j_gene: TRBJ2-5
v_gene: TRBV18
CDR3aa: CASNGRGETQYF
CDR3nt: TGTGCCAGCAACGGAAGGGGTGAGACCCAGTACTTC

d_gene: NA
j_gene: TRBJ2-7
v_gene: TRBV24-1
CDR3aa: CATSAPGPTYEQYF
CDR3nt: TGTGCCACCAGTGCTCCAGGGCCCACCTACGAGCAGTACTTC

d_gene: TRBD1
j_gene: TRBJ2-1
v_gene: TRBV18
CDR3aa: CASSLRAGQGVGNEQFF
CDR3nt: TGTGCCAGCTCACTAAGAGCGGGACAGGGGGTAGGCAATGAGCAGTTCTTC